This T cell receptor beta chain is from a study of cytomegalovirus exposure and HLA in healthy donors. The wider study: Unique TCRs from HLA-typed donors, 65 million to 85 million of them, were held in an early data release. Genotyping of 400 or so donors showed that over 80% belonged to the Caucasian-associated ancestry cluster. Findings and caveats of the study: Reportedly, HLA-A and HLA-B alleles of most subjects were accurately predicted from TCR beta. In a later analysis, TCR beta V- and J-gene trimming showed a link to a missense DCLRE1C variant.

Primers for the PCR totalled 60 Vbeta and 13 Jbeta. Profiled with immunoSEQ multiplex PCR; TCRdb holds only in-frame clones, not every one. This repertoire shows 180,000 or so clones, about three quarters found once; its top ten account for about 6.4%. A note on this clone: Its antigen remains unknown. This sample includes further DNA sequences coding for the same CDR3.

This receptor was identified in a man in his forties or fifties in good health and CMV-seropositive. Sequences were obtained from PBMCs.

CDR3 coding DNA: TGCGCCAGCAGCTGGACTAGCGGGAGCTACGAGCAGTACTTC. Translating gives CASSWTSGSYEQYF. The chain recombines TRBV5-1 with TRBJ2-7; TRBD2 agrees at 13 bases. V gave up 3 bases and J gave up 3 bases; unmatched junction bases: 0. This CDR3 is 14 amino acids long. Germline values: CDR1 SGHRS, CDR2 YFSETQ.